The entry below describes one TCR beta chain. Its cognate antigen is unknown. This sample was included in a study of shared clonotypes between healthy human individuals. Overall study findings and caveats: Sequencing depth was predicted to influence how clonotypes are shared among donors. Rarefaction curves obtained for sorted subsets showed sequencing incomplete despite large depth.

Sequenced by immunoSEQ multiplex PCR; TCRdb stores in-frame clones only, minus some. The table lists millions of clones, 95% of them singletons. A split of CD4+ cells into CD45RA+ naive and CD45RA-negative memory subsets was performed. The CDR3 runs to 15 residues. V lost 5 bases to trimming and J lost 2 bases, with 13 bases between them. Germline V gives CDR1 SGHNT, CDR2 YYREEE (reference sequence). This sequence was found in a man between 18 and 35 years old in good health. Source material: naive CD4+ T cells sorted from blood. Subset indicated: CD45RA+ positively selected. The chain joins TRBV5-4 to TRBJ2-2; a weak D match, TRBD1 (5 bases). The CDR3 DNA reads as TGTGCCAGCAGTCTCGCCCAGGGTAACACCGGGGAGCTGTTTTTT. This translates into CASSLAQGNTGELFF.